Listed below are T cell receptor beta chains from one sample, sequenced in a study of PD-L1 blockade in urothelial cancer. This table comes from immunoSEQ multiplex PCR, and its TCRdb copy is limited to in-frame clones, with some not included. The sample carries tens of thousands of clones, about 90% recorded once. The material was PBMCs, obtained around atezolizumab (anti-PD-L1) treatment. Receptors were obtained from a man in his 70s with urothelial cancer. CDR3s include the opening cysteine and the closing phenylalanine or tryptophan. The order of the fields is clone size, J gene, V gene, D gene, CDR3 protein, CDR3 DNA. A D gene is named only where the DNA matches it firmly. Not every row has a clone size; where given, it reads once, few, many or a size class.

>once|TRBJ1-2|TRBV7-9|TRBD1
CASSPGTDYGYTF
TGTGCCAGCAGCCCCGGGACAGACTATGGCTACACCTTC
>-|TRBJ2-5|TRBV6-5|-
CASRSQGHGETQYF
TGTGCCAGCAGGTCGCAGGGTCACGGAGAGACCCAGTACTTC
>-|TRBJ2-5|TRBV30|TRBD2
CAWRVRIGGTSGRRETQYF
TGTGCCTGGAGGGTCAGGATTGGTGGAACTAGCGGGAGGCGAGAGACCCAGTACTTC
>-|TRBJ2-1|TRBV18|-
CASSPGATSNEQFF
TGTGCCAGCTCACCCGGAGCCACCAGCAATGAGCAGTTCTTC
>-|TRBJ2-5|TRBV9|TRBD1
CASSLRTGQETQYF
TGTGCCAGCAGCCTGCGGACAGGGCAGGAGACCCAGTACTTC
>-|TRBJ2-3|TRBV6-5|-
CASSYSRSTKGDTQYF
TGTGCCAGCAGTTACTCGAGGTCAACTAAGGGGGATACGCAGTATTTT
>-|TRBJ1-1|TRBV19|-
CASSFRNRITEAFF
TGTGCCAGTAGTTTCAGAAACAGGATCACTGAAGCTTTCTTT
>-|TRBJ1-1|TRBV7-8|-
CASSLVGQRNTEAFF
TGTGCCAGCAGCTTAGTCGGCCAGCGGAACACTGAAGCTTTCTTT
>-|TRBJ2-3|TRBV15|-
CATSRRLGEGTDTQYF
TGTGCCACCAGCAGACGGCTAGGCGAGGGCACAGATACGCAGTATTTT
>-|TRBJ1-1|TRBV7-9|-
CASTSPTGWYDTEAFF
TGTGCCAGCACTTCCCCTACAGGGTGGTACGACACTGAAGCTTTCTTT
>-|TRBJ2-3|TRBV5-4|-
CASSLAGLQQADTQYF
TGTGCCAGCAGCTTGGCCGGCTTACAGCAGGCAGATACGCAGTATTTT
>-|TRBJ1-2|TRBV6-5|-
CASSQGAELYGYTF
TGTGCCAGCAGCCAAGGGGCGGAATTATATGGCTACACCTTC
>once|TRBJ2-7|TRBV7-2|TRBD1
CASSQGQNYEQYF
TGTGCCAGCAGCCAGGGACAGAACTACGAGCAGTACTTC
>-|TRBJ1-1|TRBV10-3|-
CAISPRGDFREAFF
TGTGCCATCAGCCCGCGGGGGGACTTTAGGGAAGCTTTCTTT
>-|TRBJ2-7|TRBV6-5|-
CASSYSLGGYEQYF
TGTGCCAGCAGTTACTCGCTGGGAGGTTACGAGCAGTACTTC
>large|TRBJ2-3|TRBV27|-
CASSLSSPPSVSTQYF
TGTGCCAGCAGTTTATCCTCCCCCCCTAGCGTCAGTACGCAGTATTTT
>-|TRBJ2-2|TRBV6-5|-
CASSYSSGTNTGELFF
TGTGCCAGCAGTTACTCGTCGGGGACGAACACCGGGGAGCTGTTTTTT
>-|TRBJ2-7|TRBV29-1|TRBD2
CSVEDTSGSYEQYF
TGCAGCGTTGAAGATACTAGCGGGAGCTACGAGCAGTACTTC
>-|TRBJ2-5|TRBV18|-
CASSSRDPSETQYF
TGTGCCAGCTCATCCAGGGATCCAAGCGAGACCCAGTACTTC
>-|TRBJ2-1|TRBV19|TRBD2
CASSTLGGLAGGNEQFF
TGTGCCAGTAGTACACTAGGGGGACTAGCGGGAGGCAATGAGCAGTTCTTC